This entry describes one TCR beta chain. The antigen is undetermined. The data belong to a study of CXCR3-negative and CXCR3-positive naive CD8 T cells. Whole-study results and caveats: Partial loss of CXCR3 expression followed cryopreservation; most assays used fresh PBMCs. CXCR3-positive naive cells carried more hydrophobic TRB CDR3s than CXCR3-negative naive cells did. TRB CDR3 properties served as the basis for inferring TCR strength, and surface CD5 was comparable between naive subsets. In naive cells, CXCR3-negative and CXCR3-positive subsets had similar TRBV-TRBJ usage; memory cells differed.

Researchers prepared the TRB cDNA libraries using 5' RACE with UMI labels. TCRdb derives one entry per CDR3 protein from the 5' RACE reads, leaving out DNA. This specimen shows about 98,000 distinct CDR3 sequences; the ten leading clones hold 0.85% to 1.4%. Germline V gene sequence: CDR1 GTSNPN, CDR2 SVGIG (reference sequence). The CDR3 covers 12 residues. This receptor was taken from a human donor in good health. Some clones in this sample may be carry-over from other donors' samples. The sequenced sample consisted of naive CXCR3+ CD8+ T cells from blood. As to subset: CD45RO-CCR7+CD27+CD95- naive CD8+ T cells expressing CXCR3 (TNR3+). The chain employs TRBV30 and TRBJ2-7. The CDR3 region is CAWVDTAYEQYF.